These T cell receptor beta chains were read from a single sample in a study of T cell responses to AZD1222 COVID-19 vaccine. The method was immunoSEQ multiplex PCR; TCRdb's version includes in-frame clones alone and lacks a portion of them. Among approximately 180,000 clones listed, around 90% were seen once. Here the sequenced sample was peripheral blood, taken 28 days after the second dose of the MenACWY control vaccine. All receptors come from an adult who received the MenACWY meningococcal vaccine as a control. Each CDR3 is given with its conserved first and last residue. The D gene is left open where the match is weak. Size tells how often a clone was seen (once, few, many) or the class of an expanded clone, and some rows leave it out.

v_gene	d_gene	abundance	j_gene	len	CDR3nt	CDR3aa
TRBV5-1	.	.	TRBJ1-1	15	TGCGCCAGCAGCTTGGATGGGGGGCGCCCCGCTGAAGCTTTCTTT	CASSLDGGRPAEAFF
TRBV5-6	TRBD2	.	TRBJ2-1	15	TGTGCCAGCAGCTTGGGGGCTAGCGGGGAAAATGAGCAGTTCTTC	CASSLGASGENEQFF
TRBV6-5	TRBD2	.	TRBJ2-1	13	TGTGCCACCGGGGAGCGGGGATACAATGAGCAGTTCTTC	CATGERGYNEQFF
TRBV5-3	TRBD1	.	TRBJ1-2	16	TGTGCCAGAAGCATCGGGACAGGAGGAGCTAACTATGGCTACACCTTC	CARSIGTGGANYGYTF
TRBV29-1	TRBD2	few	TRBJ2-1	14	TGCAGCGTCCGACTAGCGGGAGGGCACAATGAGCAGTTCTTC	CSVRLAGGHNEQFF
TRBV2	TRBD1	.	TRBJ1-1	13	TGTGCCAGCATCCTGCAGGGGGAAGGGGAAGCTTTCTTT	CASILQGEGEAFF
TRBV7-2	.	.	TRBJ1-2	14	TGTGCCAGCAGCTTAGATCCAGCTAACTATGGCTACACCTTC	CASSLDPANYGYTF
TRBV7-2	TRBD2	.	TRBJ2-7	15	TGTGCCAGCAGCTCAACACTAGCGGGAGGGAGCGAGCAGTACTTC	CASSSTLAGGSEQYF
TRBV29-1	TRBD1	.	TRBJ1-1	14	TGCAGCGCCGCCGGGACAGGGGCAAACACTGAAGCTTTCTTT	CSAAGTGANTEAFF
TRBV11-2	TRBD1	.	TRBJ1-1	14	TGTGCCAGCAGGGCCCAGGGGGGAGGCGCTGAAGCTTTCTTT	CASRAQGGGAEAFF
TRBV6-2/TRBV6-3	.	.	TRBJ2-1	13	TGTGCCAGCAGTTACTCGAGGCGGAATGAGCAGTTCTTC	CASSYSRRNEQFF
TRBV7-9	.	.	TRBJ2-2	13	TGTGCCAGCAGCTTCTTTAGCGCCGGGGAGCTGTTTTTT	CASSFFSAGELFF
TRBV28	.	.	TRBJ2-3	14	TGTGCCAGCACCCCCGGGGGTAGCACAGATACGCAGTATTTT	CASTPGGSTDTQYF
TRBV27	TRBD1	.	TRBJ1-2	13	TGTGCCAGCAGACCGGACAGGGAGTATGGCTACACCTTC	CASRPDREYGYTF
TRBV24-1	TRBD2	.	TRBJ2-3	18	TGTGCCACCAGTCAAGGACTAGCGGATCTAGTTAGCACAGATACGCAGTATTTT	CATSQGLADLVSTDTQYF
TRBV3-1/TRBV3-2	TRBD1	.	TRBJ1-4	16	TGTGCCAGCAGCCTTTGGCCGGACAGGGGGAATGAAAAACTGTTTTTT	CASSLWPDRGNEKLFF
TRBV5-1	.	.	TRBJ2-5	16	TGCGCCAGCAGCTTGGCCCAGGGCGCGGGGCAAGAGACCCAGTACTTC	CASSLAQGAGQETQYF
TRBV7-8	.	.	TRBJ2-7	16	TGTGCCAGCAGTTCAGGGGCGGGACAGATTACCTACGAGCAGTACTTC	CASSSGAGQITYEQYF
TRBV30	.	.	TRBJ2-7	13	TGTGCCTGGAGTAACCCCGGAACCTACGAGCAGTACTTC	CAWSNPGTYEQYF
TRBV19	.	.	TRBJ1-2	14	TGTGCCAGTATCACTAATTCAGGGGTCTATGGCTACACCTTC	CASITNSGVYGYTF
TRBV6-2/TRBV6-3	.	.	TRBJ1-5	11	TGTGCCAGCAGTCAGGGAGAGCCCCAGCATTTT	CASSQGEPQHF
TRBV7-9	.	.	TRBJ2-7	16	TGTGCCAGCAGCTTCAACCGGGACTTCCACTCCTACGAGCAGTACTTC	CASSFNRDFHSYEQYF
TRBV3-1/TRBV3-2	.	.	TRBJ2-2	12	TGTGCCAGCAGCCAAGCGGAGGGGGAGCTGTTTTTT	CASSQAEGELFF
TRBV28	.	.	TRBJ1-2	14	TGTGCCAGCAGTTTAGGGGGAATCGGCTATGGCTACACCTTC	CASSLGGIGYGYTF
TRBV18	.	.	TRBJ1-2	14	TGTGCCAGCTCACCATGGCAGGCTAACTATGGCTACACCTTC	CASSPWQANYGYTF
TRBV7-9	.	once	TRBJ1-2	16	TGTGCCAGCAGCCCGGGCCTGGAATTGGTCAACTATGGCTACACCTTC	CASSPGLELVNYGYTF
TRBV7-3	.	.	TRBJ2-3	16	TGTGCCAGCAGCCGAAGTGGCAGGGGTATCACAGATACGCAGTATTTT	CASSRSGRGITDTQYF